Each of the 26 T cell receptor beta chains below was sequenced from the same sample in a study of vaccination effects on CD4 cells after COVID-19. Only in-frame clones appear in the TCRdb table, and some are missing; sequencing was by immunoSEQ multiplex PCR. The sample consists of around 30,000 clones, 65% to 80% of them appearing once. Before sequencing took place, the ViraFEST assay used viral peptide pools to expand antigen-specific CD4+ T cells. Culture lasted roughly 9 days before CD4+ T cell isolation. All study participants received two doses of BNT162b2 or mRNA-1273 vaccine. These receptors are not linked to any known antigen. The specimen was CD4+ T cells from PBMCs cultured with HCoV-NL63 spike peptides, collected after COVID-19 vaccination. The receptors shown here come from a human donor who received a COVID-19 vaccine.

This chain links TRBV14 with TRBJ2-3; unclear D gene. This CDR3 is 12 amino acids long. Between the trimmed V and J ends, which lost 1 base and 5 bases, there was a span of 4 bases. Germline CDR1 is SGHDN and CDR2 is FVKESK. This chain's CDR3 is CASSQVRDTQYF. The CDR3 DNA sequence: TGTGCCAGCAGCCAAGTGAGAGATACGCAGTATTTT.

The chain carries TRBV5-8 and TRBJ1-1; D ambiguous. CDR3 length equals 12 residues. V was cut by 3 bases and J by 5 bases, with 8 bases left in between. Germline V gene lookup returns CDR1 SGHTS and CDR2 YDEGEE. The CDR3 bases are TGTGCCAGCAGCTATGGGAGGACTGAAGCTTTCTTT. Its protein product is CASSYGRTEAFF. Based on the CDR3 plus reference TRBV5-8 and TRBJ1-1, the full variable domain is EAGVTQSPTHLIKTRGQQATLRCSPISGHTSVYWYQQALGLGLQFLLWYDEGEERNRGNFPPRFSGRQFPNYSSELNVNALELEDSALYLCASSYGRTEAFFGQGTRLTVV.

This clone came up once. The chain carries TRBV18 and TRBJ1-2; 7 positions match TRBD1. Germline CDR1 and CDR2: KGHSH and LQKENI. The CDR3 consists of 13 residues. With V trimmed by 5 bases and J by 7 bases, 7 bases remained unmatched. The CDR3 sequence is CASSEYRDSGYTF. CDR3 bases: TGTGCCAGCTCAGAATACCGGGACAGTGGCTACACCTTC.

The CDR3 sequence is CASSTGAASGLGETQYF. The DNA for the CDR3 is TGTGCCAGCAGCACGGGGGCGGCTAGCGGCCTAGGGGAGACCCAGTACTTC. The J gene is TRBJ2-5, the V gene TRBV5-4; possible D gene TRBD2, 7 bases. Germline-derived CDR1 and CDR2 are SGHNT and YYREEE (reference sequence). With 4 bases removed from V and 5 bases from J, the gap between germline ends came to 24 bases. The length of the CDR3 is 17 residues.

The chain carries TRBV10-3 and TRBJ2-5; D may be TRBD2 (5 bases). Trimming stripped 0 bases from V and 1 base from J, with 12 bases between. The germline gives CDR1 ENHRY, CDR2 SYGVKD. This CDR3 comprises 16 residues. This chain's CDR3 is CAISESGGRAQETQYF. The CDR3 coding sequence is TGTGCCATCAGTGAGTCGGGCGGGCGAGCCCAAGAGACCCAGTACTTC.

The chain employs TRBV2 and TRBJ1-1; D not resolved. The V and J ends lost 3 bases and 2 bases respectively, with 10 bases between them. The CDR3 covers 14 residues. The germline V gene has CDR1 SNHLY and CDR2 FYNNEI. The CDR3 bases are TGTGCCAGCAGTGATAAGTCTCGTAACACTGAAGCTTTCTTT. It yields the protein CASSDKSRNTEAFF. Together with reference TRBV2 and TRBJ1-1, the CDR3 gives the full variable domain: EPEVTQTPSHQVTQMGQEVILRCVPISNHLYFYWYRQILGQKVEFLVSFYNNEISEKSEIFDDQFSVERPDGSNFTLKIRSTKLEDSAMYFCASSDKSRNTEAFFGQGTRLTVV.

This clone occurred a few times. The CDR3 region has the DNA TGTGCCAGCAGGCCTACAGGGATCCGGAATCAGCCCCAGCATTTT. It codes for CASRPTGIRNQPQHF. This chain connects TRBV27 to TRBJ1-5; TRBD1 is a possible D gene (6 bases). V gave up 6 bases and J gave up 4 bases, with 16 bases separating them. This CDR3 comprises 15 residues. Germline V lookup: CDR1 MNHEY, CDR2 SMNVEV (reference sequence).

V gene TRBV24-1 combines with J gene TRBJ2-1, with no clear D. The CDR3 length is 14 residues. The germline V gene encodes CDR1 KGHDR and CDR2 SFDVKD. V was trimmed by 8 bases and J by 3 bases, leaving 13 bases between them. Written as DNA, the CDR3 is TGTGCCACCATCGGGCCCCCTAACTACAATGAGCAGTTCTTC. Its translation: CATIGPPNYNEQFF.

The CDR3 nucleotides are TGTGCCAGCTCACCTCAGGGATTTGGTACAGAGACCCAGTACTTC. It yields the protein CASSPQGFGTETQYF. The chain couples TRBV18 to TRBJ2-5; D may be TRBD1 (5 bases). CDR1 and CDR2 (germline): KGHSH, LQKENI. V lost 3 bases to trimming and J lost 4 bases, with 15 bases between them. CDR3 length: 15 amino acids.

Written as DNA, the CDR3 is TGCGCCAGCAGTAGACGGACTGATAACACCGGGGAGCTGTTTTTT. This gives the protein CASSRRTDNTGELFF. The chain recombines TRBV5-1 with TRBJ2-2; possible D gene TRBD2, 5 bases. Per the germline V gene, CDR1 is SGHRS and CDR2 is YFSETQ. The ends were cut back, 5 bases at V and 2 bases at J, with 13 bases in the middle. CDR3 length: 15 residues.

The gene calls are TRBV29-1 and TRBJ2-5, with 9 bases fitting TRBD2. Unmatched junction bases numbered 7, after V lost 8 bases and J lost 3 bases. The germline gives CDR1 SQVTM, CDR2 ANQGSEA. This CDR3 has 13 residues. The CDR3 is CSSLRGGEETQYF. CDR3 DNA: TGCAGCTCTCTGCGGGGGGGGGAAGAGACCCAGTACTTC.

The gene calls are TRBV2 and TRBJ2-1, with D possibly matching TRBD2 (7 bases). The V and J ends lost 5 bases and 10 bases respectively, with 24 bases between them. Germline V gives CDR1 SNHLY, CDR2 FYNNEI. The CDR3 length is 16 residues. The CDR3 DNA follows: TGTGCCAGCAGTTTTGAGGGGAGGGGGTACAACGGGGAGCAGTTCTTC. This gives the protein CASSFEGRGYNGEQFF.

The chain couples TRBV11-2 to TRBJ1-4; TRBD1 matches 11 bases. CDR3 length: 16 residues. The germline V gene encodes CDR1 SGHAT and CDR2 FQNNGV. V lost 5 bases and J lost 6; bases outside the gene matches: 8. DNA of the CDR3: TGTGCCAGCAGCCCCGGGTGGGACAGGGGGGATGAAAAACTGTTTTTT. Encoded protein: CASSPGWDRGDEKLFF. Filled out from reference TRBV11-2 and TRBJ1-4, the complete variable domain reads EAGVAQSPRYKIIEKRQSVAFWCNPISGHATLYWYQQILGQGPKLLIQFQNNGVVDDSQLPKDRFSAERLKGVDSTLKIQPAKLEDSAVYLCASSPGWDRGDEKLFFGSGTQLSVL.

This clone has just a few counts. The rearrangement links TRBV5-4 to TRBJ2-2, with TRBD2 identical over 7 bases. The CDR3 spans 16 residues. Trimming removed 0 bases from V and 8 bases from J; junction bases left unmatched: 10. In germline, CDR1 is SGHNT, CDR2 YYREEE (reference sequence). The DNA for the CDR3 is TGTGCCAGCAGCTTGGAAGTAGCGGGCCCGATTGGGGAGCTGTTTTTT. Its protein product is CASSLEVAGPIGELFF.

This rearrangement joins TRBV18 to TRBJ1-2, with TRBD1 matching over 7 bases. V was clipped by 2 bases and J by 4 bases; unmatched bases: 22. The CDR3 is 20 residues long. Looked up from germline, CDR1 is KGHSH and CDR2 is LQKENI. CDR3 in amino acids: CASSPIAQLARGRIGYGYTF. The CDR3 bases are TGTGCCAGCTCACCAATTGCACAGCTTGCCAGGGGGAGAATTGGCTATGGCTACACCTTC. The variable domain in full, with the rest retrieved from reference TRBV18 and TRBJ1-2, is NAGVMQNPRHLVRRRGQEARLRCSPMKGHSHVYWYRQLPEEGLKFMVYLQKENIIDESGMPKERFSAEFPKEGPSILRIQQVVRGDSAAYFCASSPIAQLARGRIGYGYTFGSGTRLTVV.

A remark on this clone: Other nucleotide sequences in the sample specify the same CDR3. CDR3 region: CASSEEGSYNEQFF. The DNA for the CDR3 is TGTGCCAGCAGTGAGGAGGGCTCCTACAATGAGCAGTTCTTC. This sequence joins TRBV6-4 and TRBJ2-1; D perhaps matches TRBD2 (6 bases). From germline, CDR1 is MRHNA and CDR2 SNTAGT. Trimming pared 3 bases from V and 0 bases from J, leaving 6 bases between. CDR3 length: 14 residues.

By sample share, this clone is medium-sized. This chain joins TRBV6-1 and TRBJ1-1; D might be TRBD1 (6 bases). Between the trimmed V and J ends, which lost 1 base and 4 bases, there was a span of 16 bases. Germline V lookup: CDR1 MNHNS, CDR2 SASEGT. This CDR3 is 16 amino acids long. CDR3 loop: CASSEGDFTGSTEAFF. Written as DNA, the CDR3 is TGTGCCAGCAGTGAAGGGGATTTTACAGGGAGCACTGAAGCTTTCTTT.

The CDR3 DNA reads TGTGCCACCAGCAGAGGGCCAGCTGAGCACTCTGGAAACACCATATATTTT. This translates into CATSRGPAEHSGNTIYF. The V gene is TRBV15, the J gene TRBJ1-3; no definite D call. This CDR3 region has 17 residues. Germline V gives CDR1 LNHNV, CDR2 YYDKDF (reference sequence). Between the trimmed V and J ends, which lost 1 base and 0 bases, there was a span of 13 bases. The full variable domain, with the rest looked up from reference TRBV15 and TRBJ1-3, is DAMVIQNPRYQVTQFGKPVTLSCSQTLNHNVMYWYQQKSSQAPKLLFHYYDKDFNNEADTPDNFQSRRPNTSFCFLDIRSPGLGDTAMYLCATSRGPAEHSGNTIYFGEGSWLTVV.

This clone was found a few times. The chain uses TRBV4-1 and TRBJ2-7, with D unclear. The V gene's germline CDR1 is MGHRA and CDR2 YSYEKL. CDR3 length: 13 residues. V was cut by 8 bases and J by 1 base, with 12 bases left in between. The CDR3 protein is CASGPGGSYEQYF. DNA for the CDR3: TGCGCCAGCGGTCCGGGTGGGTCCTACGAGCAGTACTTC.

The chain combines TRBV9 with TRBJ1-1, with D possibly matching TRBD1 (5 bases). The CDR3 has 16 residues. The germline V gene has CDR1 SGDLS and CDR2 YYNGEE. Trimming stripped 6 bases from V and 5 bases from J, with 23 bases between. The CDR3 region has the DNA TGTGCCAGCACTCCGGGTTCGGGGACCGCTATAACTGAAGCTTTCTTT. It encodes CASTPGSGTAITEAFF.

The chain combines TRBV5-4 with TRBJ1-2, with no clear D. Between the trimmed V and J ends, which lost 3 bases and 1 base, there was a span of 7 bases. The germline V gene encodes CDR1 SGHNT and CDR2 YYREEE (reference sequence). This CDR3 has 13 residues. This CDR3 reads CASSSGVNYGYTF. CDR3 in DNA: TGTGCCAGCAGCTCCGGGGTTAACTATGGCTACACCTTC.

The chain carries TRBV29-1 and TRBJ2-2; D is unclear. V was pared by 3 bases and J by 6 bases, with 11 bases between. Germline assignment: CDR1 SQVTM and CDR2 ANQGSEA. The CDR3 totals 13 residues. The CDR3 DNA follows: TGCAGCGTTGACGATTTCGGTCCCGGGGAGCTGTTTTTT. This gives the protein CSVDDFGPGELFF.

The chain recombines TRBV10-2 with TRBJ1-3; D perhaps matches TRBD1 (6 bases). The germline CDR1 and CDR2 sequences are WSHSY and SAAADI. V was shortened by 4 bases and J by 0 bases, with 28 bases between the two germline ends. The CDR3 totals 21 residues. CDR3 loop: CASSAAWGLGGIGDSGNTIYF. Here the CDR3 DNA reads TGCGCCAGCAGTGCAGCTTGGGGGTTGGGGGGCATTGGGGACTCTGGAAACACCATATATTTT.

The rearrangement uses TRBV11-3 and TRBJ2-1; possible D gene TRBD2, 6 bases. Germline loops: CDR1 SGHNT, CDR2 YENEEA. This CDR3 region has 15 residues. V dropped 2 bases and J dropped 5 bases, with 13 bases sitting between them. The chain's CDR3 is CASSLMAGSNNEQFF. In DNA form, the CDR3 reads TGTGCCAGCAGCTTAATGGCGGGATCGAACAATGAGCAGTTCTTC.

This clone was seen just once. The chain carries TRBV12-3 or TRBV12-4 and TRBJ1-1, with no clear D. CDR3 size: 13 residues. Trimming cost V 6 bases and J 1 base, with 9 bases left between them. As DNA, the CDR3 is TGTGCCAGCAGCGACGGCCCGAACACTGAAGCTTTCTTT. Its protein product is CASSDGPNTEAFF.

The CDR3 here is CASSLTGYYGYTF. Written as DNA, the CDR3 is TGTGCCAGCAGTTTAACAGGGTACTATGGCTACACCTTC. V usage is TRBV12-3 or TRBV12-4 and J usage is TRBJ1-2; D is perhaps TRBD1 (6 bases). The CDR3 covers 13 residues. The ends were cut back, 2 bases at V and 3 bases at J, with 7 bases in the middle.